A single sample gave rise to the 14 T cell receptor beta chains below, sequenced in a study of CD8+CD57+ T cells in acquired aplastic anemia. Genomic DNA provided the template from which TCR beta VDJ and CDR3 profiles were obtained. TCRdb independently ran MiXCR on the reads; one entry per CDR3 protein. The top ten clones hold less than 50% of a sample with around 250,000 distinct CDR3 sequences, approximately 82% of them seen once. Patients chosen for sequencing had shown CD8+CD57+ cell expansion by flow cytometry. Sequencing used sorted CD4+, CD8+, or CD8+CD57+ T cells (not recorded which) from PBMCs. The receptors were gathered from a human donor with aplastic anemia.

The J gene is TRBJ1-1, the V gene TRBV19, with D unresolved. The CDR3 is 13 residues long. Germline V lookup: CDR1 LNHDA, CDR2 SQIVND (reference sequence). V shed 3 bases and J shed 1 base, with 6 bases lying between them. The CDR3 DNA sequence: TGTGCCAGTAGTATCACAGCGAACACTGAAGCTTTCTTT. It translates to CASSITANTEAFF. Combining the CDR3 with reference TRBV19 and TRBJ1-1 gives the whole variable domain DGGITQSPKYLFRKEGQNVTLSCEQNLNHDAMYWYRQDPGQGLRLIYYSQIVNDFQKGDIAEGYSVSREKKESFPLTVTSAQKNPTAFYLCASSITANTEAFFGQGTRLTVV.

For this clonotype: The CDR3 does not end in the conserved phenylalanine or tryptophan, so this is likely a read error. The DNA is left out, because the CDR3 cannot be placed on it with certainty; the CDR3 is given as TCRdb lists it. This sequence joins TRBV7-9 and TRBJ2-3; whether TRBD1, the table's D call, matches the DNA was not checked. Germline CDR1 reads SEHNR; CDR2 reads FQNEAQ (reference sequence). The CDR3 comprises 13 residues, both ends counted. The CDR3: CASGEGGTYRAYV.

In regard to this clonotype: No conserved phenylalanine or tryptophan is present at the end of the CDR3, so a read error is the likely explanation. The DNA is omitted, as the CDR3 cannot be located on it reliably, and the CDR3 follows TCRdb's listing. J is TRBJ2-3 and V is TRBV7-3. Per germline, CDR1 SGHTA and CDR2 FQGTGA. The CDR3 sequence runs 11 residues, both termini included. CDR3 region: CASSLGDNKSL.

This clonotype has a handful of counts. One end of the junction varies from germline; a read error may be responsible. The CDR3 reads CASSRAGDPDTQYF. The CDR3 region has the DNA TGTGCCAGCAGCAGAGCCGGCGATCCCGATACGCAGTATTTT. The J gene is TRBJ2-3, the V gene TRBV15; the D is unclear. This CDR3 is built from 14 residues. Germline CDR1 LNHNV, CDR2 YYDKDF (reference sequence).

This clonotype has only one observation. The junction departs from the called germline gene at one end, perhaps through a read error. J is TRBJ2-3 and V is TRBV7-2; the D call may be TRBD1 or TRBD2 (6 bases each). This CDR3 comprises 14 residues. CDR1 and CDR2 (germline): SGHTA, FQGNSA. CDR3 region: CASSSGGTAGQHFF. CDR3 sequence (DNA): TGTGCCAGCAGCTCCGGGGGTACGGCCGGACAGCACTTCTTT. The whole variable domain, filled in from reference TRBV7-2 and TRBJ2-3, reads GAGVSQSPSNKVTEKGKDVELRCDPISGHTALYWYRQSLGQGLEFLIYFQGNSAPDKSGLPSDRFSAERTGGSVSTLTIQRTQQEDSAVYLCASSSGGTAGQHFFGPGTRLTVL.

This clonotype was found many times. The rearrangement uses TRBV7-2 and TRBJ2-7, with D tentatively TRBD2 (6 bases). Trimming cost V 6 bases and J 5 bases, with 11 bases left between them. CDR1 is SGHTA and CDR2 is FQGNSA in the germline V gene. The length of the CDR3 is 12 residues. The CDR3 coding sequence is TGTGCCAGCAGTTCGGGACTCAACGAGCAGTACGTC. It is translated as CASSSGLNEQYV.

The chain uses TRBV9 and TRBJ2-1, with 8 bases lining up with TRBD2. The CDR3 length is 16 residues. Germline V lookup: CDR1 SGDLS, CDR2 YYNGEE. J was trimmed by 10 bases and V by 4 bases; bases with no gene match: 16. The CDR3 DNA reads TGTGCCAGCAGCTTGCAAAGACGCGGGGGGAGCAACGAGCAGTTCTTC. This sequence encodes CASSLQRRGGSNEQFF.

With respect to this clonotype: As the CDR3 is not closed by the conserved phenylalanine or tryptophan, this likely results from a read error. Because the CDR3's place on the DNA is in doubt, the DNA is left out and the CDR3 is given as listed by TCRdb. The chain links TRBV7-8 to TRBJ2-3; TRBD1, the table's D call, lacks a check against the DNA. The CDR3 totals 13 residues, both ends included. CDR1 and CDR2 from the germline V gene are SGHVS and FQNEAQ. CDR3 protein: CASSSGGKADTQY.

Regarding this clonotype: An end of the junction differs from the germline gene, which may be a read error. The V and J genes are TRBV7-8 and TRBJ2-1; TRBD2 aligns across 7 bases. The CDR3 is 18 amino acids. Germline lookup yields CDR1 SGHVS and CDR2 FQNEAQ. DNA for the CDR3: TGTGCCAGCAGCTTATCGGGAGGTGCCGATACGCAGTATAATGAGCAGCTCTTC. Translation gives CASSLSGGADTQYNEQLF.

The chain couples TRBV7-9 to TRBJ2-1; 8 bases map to TRBD1. Trimming at V came to 5 bases and at J to 11 bases, leaving 11 bases not matched to a gene. The CDR3 extends over 14 amino acids. Germline CDR1 and CDR2: SEHNR and FQNEAQ (reference sequence). The chain's CDR3 is CASSVGRGRGKQFF. CDR3 nucleotides: TGTGCCAGCAGCGTTGGCAGGGGGCGCGGTAAGCAGTTCTTC.

This clonotype was counted between two and nine times. The chain uses TRBV2 and TRBJ2-1; 13 nucleotides match TRBD2. The CDR3 loop spans 16 amino acids. The germline V gene encodes CDR1 SNHLY and CDR2 FYNNEI. V shed 5 bases and J 3 bases; nucleotides not matched to a gene: 4. The CDR3 DNA reads as TGTGCCAGCAGTAACGGACTAGCGGGGGACTACAATGAGCAGTTCTTC. This codes for CASSNGLAGDYNEQFF.

Details on this clonotype: Compared with germline, one end of the junction differs, possibly owing to a read error. CDR3 protein: CASNLEAETQYF. CDR3 bases: TGTGCCAGCAACTTGGAGGCGGAGACCCAGTACTTC. The rearrangement joins TRBV5-6 to TRBJ2-5; perhaps TRBD2 as D (5 bases). The CDR3 has 12 amino acids. Germline V gene data show CDR1 as SGHDT and CDR2 as YYEEEE.

The genes are TRBV7-3 and TRBJ1-1; D is unresolved. The V gene's germline CDR1 is SGHTA and CDR2 FQGTGA. This CDR3 contains 15 residues. V shed 6 bases and J shed 11 bases, with 25 bases lying between them. CDR3 sequence: CASRRHLNAVEHAFF. In nucleotides, the CDR3 is TGTGCCAGCAGAAGACATCTGAACGCCGTTGAACACGCTTTCTTT.

A remark on this clonotype: A read error is likely, as this CDR3 ends without the conserved phenylalanine or tryptophan. The DNA is omitted, as the CDR3 cannot be located on it reliably, and the CDR3 follows TCRdb's listing. The gene calls are TRBV7-9 and TRBJ2-3. Inclusive of both ends, the CDR3 amounts to 13 amino acids. Germline loops: CDR1 SEHNR, CDR2 FQNEAQ (reference sequence). CDR3 loop: CASSFAGAKSSYS.